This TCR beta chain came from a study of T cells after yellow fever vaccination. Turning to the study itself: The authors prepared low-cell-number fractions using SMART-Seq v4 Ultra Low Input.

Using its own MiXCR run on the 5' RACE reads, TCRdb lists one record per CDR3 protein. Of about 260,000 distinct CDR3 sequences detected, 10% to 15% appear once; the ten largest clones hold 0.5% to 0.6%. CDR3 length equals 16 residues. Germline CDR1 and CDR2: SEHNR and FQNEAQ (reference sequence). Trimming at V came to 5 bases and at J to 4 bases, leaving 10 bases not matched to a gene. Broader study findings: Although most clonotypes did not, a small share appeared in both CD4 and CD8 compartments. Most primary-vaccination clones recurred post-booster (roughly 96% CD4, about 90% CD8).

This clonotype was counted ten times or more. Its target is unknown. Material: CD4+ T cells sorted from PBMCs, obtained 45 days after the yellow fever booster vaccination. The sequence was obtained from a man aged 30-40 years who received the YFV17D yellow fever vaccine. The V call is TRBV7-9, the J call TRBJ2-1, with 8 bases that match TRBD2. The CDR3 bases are TGTGCCAGCAGCCTAGGCCTCCGGGAGGGTTACAATGAGCAGTTCTTC. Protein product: CASSLGLREGYNEQFF. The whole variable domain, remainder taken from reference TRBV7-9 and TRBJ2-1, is DTGVSQNPRHKITKRGQNVTFRCDPISEHNRLYWYRQTLGQGPEFLTYFQNEAQLEKSRLLSDRFSAERPKGSFSTLEIQRTEQGDSAMYLCASSLGLREGYNEQFFGPGTRLTVL.